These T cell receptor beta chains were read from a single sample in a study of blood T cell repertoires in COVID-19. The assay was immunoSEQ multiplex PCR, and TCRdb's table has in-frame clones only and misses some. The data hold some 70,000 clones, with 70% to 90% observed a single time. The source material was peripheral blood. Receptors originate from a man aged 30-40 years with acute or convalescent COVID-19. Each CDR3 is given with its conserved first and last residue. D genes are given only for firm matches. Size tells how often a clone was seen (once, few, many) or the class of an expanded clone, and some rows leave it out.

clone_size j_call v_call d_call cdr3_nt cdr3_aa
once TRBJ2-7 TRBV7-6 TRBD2 TGTGCCAGCAGCTTGCGGGAGGCGCAGTACTTC CASSLREAQYF
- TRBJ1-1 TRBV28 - TGTGCCAGCAGTTTAAGACTTTTTGAAGCTTTCTTT CASSLRLFEAFF
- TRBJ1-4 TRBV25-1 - TGTGCCAGCAGGGAGGGGCATGAAAAACTGTTTTTT CASREGHEKLFF
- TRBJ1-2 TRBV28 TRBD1 TGTGCCGCCCTTACCCAACAGGGGTTCGGCTACACCTTC CAALTQQGFGYTF
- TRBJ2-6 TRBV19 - TGTGCCAGTAGTATATGGCAGGATAATACTCTGGGGGCCAACGTCCTGACTTTC CASSIWQDNTLGANVLTF
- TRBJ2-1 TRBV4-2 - TGTGCCAGCAGCCAAGGTACGGGCAATGAGCAGTTCTTC CASSQGTGNEQFF
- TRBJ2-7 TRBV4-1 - TGCGCCAGCAGCCAAGTGATCTCGGGCTACGAGCAGTACTTC CASSQVISGYEQYF
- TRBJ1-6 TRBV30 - TGTGCCTGGAAGCGGGGGAATTCACCCCTCCACTTT CAWKRGNSPLHF
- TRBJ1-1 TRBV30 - TGTGCCTGGTCCCGCTATGAAGCCACTGAAGCTTTCTTT CAWSRYEATEAFF
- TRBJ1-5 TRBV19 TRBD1 TGTGCCAGTAGTCGGGACAGGGCTCACAATCAGCCCCAGCATTTT CASSRDRAHNQPQHF
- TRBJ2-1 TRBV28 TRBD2 TGTGCCAGCAGCCCTACCCAACTAGCGGGAGGGCCAAAGTCCTACAATGAGCAGTTCTTC CASSPTQLAGGPKSYNEQFF
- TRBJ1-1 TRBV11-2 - TGTGCCAGCAGCTTATCGAACAGGCGAGCTTTCTTT CASSLSNRRAFF
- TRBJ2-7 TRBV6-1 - TGTGCCAGCAGTGAACCAGGGGCGAGCTCCTACGAGCAGTACTTC CASSEPGASSYEQYF
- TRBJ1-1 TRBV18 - TGTGCCAGCTCACAGGGACTTAACACTGAAGCTTTCTTT CASSQGLNTEAFF
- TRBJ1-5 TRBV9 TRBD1 TGTGCCAGCAGCATGGGGACAGGGGGGTATGGACAGCCCCAGCATTTT CASSMGTGGYGQPQHF
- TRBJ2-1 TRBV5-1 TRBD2 TGCGCCAGCAGCCGGGGACTAGCGGGGGCTAGCTCCTACAATGAGCAGTTCTTC CASSRGLAGASSYNEQFF
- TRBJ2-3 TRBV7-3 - TGTGCCAGCAGCTTAGGGCCTATAGCGGCTGGGAGAGATACGCAGTATTTT CASSLGPIAAGRDTQYF
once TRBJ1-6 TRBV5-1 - TGCGCCAGCAGCGTGGACACCCCGAGGGTTTCACCCCTCCACTTT CASSVDTPRVSPLHF
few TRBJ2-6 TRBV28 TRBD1 TGTGCCAGCACCGTGACAGGGAGCTCGACTGGGGCCAACGTCCTGACTTTC CASTVTGSSTGANVLTF
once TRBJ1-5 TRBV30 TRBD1 TGTGCCTGGAGCGGGACAGGGGGGAGTCAGCCCCAGCATTTT CAWSGTGGSQPQHF
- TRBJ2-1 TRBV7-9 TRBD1 TGTGCCAGCAGCTTACAAGGACAGGGAAAGTACAATGAGCAGTTCTTC CASSLQGQGKYNEQFF
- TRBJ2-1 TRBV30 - TGTGCCTGTACTGGGAAGGGGCCTTACAATGAGCAGTTCTTC CACTGKGPYNEQFF
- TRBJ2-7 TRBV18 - TGTGCCAGCCCACCACCGTCCGCGGACTCCTACGAGCAGTACTTC CASPPPSADSYEQYF
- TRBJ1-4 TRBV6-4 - TGTGCCAGCAGGGGGGGAGAAAAACTGTTTTTT CASRGGEKLFF
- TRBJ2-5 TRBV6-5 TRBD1 TGTGCCAGCAGCGGCCTACAGGGGGCGCCTGAGACCCAGTACTTC CASSGLQGAPETQYF